Included here is one TCR beta chain sequence, with context. This sample is drawn from a study of blood T cell repertoires in COVID-19. Study overall: COVID-19 samples from acute and convalescent phases originated in the United States, Italy and Spain. Sample material is recorded as cDNA or gDNA derived from T cells, B-cell-depleted T cells, or PBMCs.

Measured with immunoSEQ multiplex PCR; TCRdb has only the in-frame clones, and not every one. Of around 400,000 clones listed, around 87% are singletons. The origin of this receptor is a woman in her sixties with COVID-19, enrolled during active disease. The specimen sequenced was peripheral blood.

DNA of the CDR3: TGCGCCAGCAGGTGGCAGACCGGGGGGAACACTGAAGCTTTCTTT. It encodes CASRWQTGGNTEAFF. The chain carries TRBV5-1 and TRBJ1-1, with D maybe TRBD1 (5 bases). Germline CDR1 is SGHRS and CDR2 is YFSETQ. The CDR3 has 15 residues. The V end lost 5 bases, the J end lost 1 base, and 15 bases lay between the germline ends. Filled out from reference TRBV5-1 and TRBJ1-1, the complete variable domain reads KAGVTQTPRYLIKTRGQQVTLSCSPISGHRSVSWYQQTPGQGLQFLFEYFSETQRNKGNFPGRFSGRQFSNSRSEMNVSTLELGDSALYLCASRWQTGGNTEAFFGQGTRLTVV.